The rows below give T cell receptor beta chains drawn from one sample of a study of identical twins. From the 5' RACE reads, TCRdb called clonotypes with MiXCR, one entry per CDR3 protein. The sample shows 750,000 to 950,000 distinct CDR3 sequences, more than 9% of them seen only once. The same sample was also studied in work on yellow fever vaccine responses in identical twins.

The sequencing sample was made of PBMCs. Receptors originate from a young woman in good health. Each CDR3 is given with its conserved first and last residue. Each record gives: V gene, D gene, clone size, J gene, CDR3 DNA, CDR3 protein. A D gene is named only where the DNA matches it firmly. For some rows the clone size is stated as once, few or many, or as a class when expanded; others skip it.

V gene: TRBV13; D gene: -; clone size: many; J gene: TRBJ2-7; CDR3 DNA: TGTGCCAGCAACAGAGGTGGTGAGCAGTACTTC; CDR3 protein: CASNRGGEQYF
V gene: TRBV28; D gene: -; clone size: few; J gene: TRBJ2-3; CDR3 DNA: TGTGCCAGCAGTCTAACCCCGGTTAGCGTCATTACAGATACGCAGTATTTT; CDR3 protein: CASSLTPVSVITDTQYF
V gene: TRBV20-1; D gene: TRBD1; clone size: few; J gene: TRBJ2-1; CDR3 DNA: TGCAGTGCTAGGATGGTCCGGGACAGGCCCTCCTACAATGAGCAGTTCTTC; CDR3 protein: CSARMVRDRPSYNEQFF
V gene: TRBV7-9; D gene: TRBD1; clone size: few; J gene: TRBJ2-3; CDR3 DNA: TGTGCCAGCAGCTCCCGACAGGGCTCCCCTACAGATACGCAGTATTTT; CDR3 protein: CASSSRQGSPTDTQYF
V gene: TRBV7-9; D gene: -; clone size: few; J gene: TRBJ1-1; CDR3 DNA: TGTGCCAGCAGCCCATTGGGGGGTTCAAGGAACACTGAAGCTTTCTTT; CDR3 protein: CASSPLGGSRNTEAFF
V gene: TRBV5-1; D gene: -; clone size: -; J gene: TRBJ2-1; CDR3 DNA: TGCGCCAGCAGCACGCAAGGTCATGAGCAGTTCTTC; CDR3 protein: CASSTQGHEQFF
V gene: TRBV18; D gene: TRBD2; clone size: few; J gene: TRBJ2-1; CDR3 DNA: TGTGCCAGCTCCCGTTCTAGCGGGGCCGTAACCGACAATGAGCAGTTCTTC; CDR3 protein: CASSRSSGAVTDNEQFF
V gene: TRBV5-1; D gene: TRBD2; clone size: few; J gene: TRBJ2-5; CDR3 DNA: TGCGCCAGCAGCTATCTAGCGGGGGCGGGAGAGACCCAGTACTTC; CDR3 protein: CASSYLAGAGETQYF
V gene: TRBV5-1; D gene: TRBD1; clone size: few; J gene: TRBJ2-7; CDR3 DNA: TGCGCCAGCAGCTGGACGACAGGGGCAGACTACGAGCAGTACTTC; CDR3 protein: CASSWTTGADYEQYF
V gene: TRBV5-1; D gene: -; clone size: few; J gene: TRBJ2-1; CDR3 DNA: TGCGCCAGCAGCTTGGTGTCTACTCCGAGGAGCTCCTACAATGAGCAGTTCTTC; CDR3 protein: CASSLVSTPRSSYNEQFF
V gene: TRBV6-5; D gene: -; clone size: few; J gene: TRBJ1-1; CDR3 DNA: TGTGCCAGCAGTTACAACGGGGAGAACACTGAAGCTTTCTTT; CDR3 protein: CASSYNGENTEAFF
V gene: TRBV9; D gene: TRBD2; clone size: few; J gene: TRBJ2-3; CDR3 DNA: TGTGCCAGCAGCCCCCAGCGGGAGGCATACACAGATACGCAGTATTTT; CDR3 protein: CASSPQREAYTDTQYF
V gene: TRBV15; D gene: -; clone size: -; J gene: TRBJ2-7; CDR3 DNA: TGTGCCACCAGCAGAGATCGGGGCCGGAGTAACTCCTACGAGCAGTACTTC; CDR3 protein: CATSRDRGRSNSYEQYF
V gene: TRBV28; D gene: -; clone size: -; J gene: TRBJ2-3; CDR3 DNA: TGTGCCAGCAGTTCCCCGGGCCGCTTGGATACGCAGTATTTT; CDR3 protein: CASSSPGRLDTQYF
V gene: TRBV4-1; D gene: -; clone size: few; J gene: TRBJ1-1; CDR3 DNA: TGCGCCAGCAGCCAAGAGCGGGGGCTGTACACTGAAGCTTTCTTT; CDR3 protein: CASSQERGLYTEAFF
V gene: TRBV29-1; D gene: -; clone size: many; J gene: TRBJ1-1; CDR3 DNA: TGCAGCGTACAAAAATTGAACACTGAAGCTTTCTTT; CDR3 protein: CSVQKLNTEAFF